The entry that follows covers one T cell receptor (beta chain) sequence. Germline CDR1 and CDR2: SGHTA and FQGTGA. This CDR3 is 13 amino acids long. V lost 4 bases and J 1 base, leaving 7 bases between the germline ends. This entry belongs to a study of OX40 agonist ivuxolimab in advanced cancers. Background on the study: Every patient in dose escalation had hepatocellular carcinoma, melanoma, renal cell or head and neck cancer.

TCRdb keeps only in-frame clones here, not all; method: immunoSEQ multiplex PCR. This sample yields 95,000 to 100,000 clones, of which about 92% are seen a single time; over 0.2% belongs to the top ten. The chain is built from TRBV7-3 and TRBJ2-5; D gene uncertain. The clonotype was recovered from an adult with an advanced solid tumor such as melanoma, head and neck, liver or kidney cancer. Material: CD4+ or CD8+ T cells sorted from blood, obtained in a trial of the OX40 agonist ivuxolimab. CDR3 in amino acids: CASSSSPQETQYF. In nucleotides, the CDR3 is TGTGCCAGCAGCTCAAGTCCCCAAGAGACCCAGTACTTC.